This T cell receptor (beta chain) was recovered during a study of radiotherapy plus CTLA-4 blockade in lung cancer. The overall study: Patients showed objective responses in about 20% of cases, and disease control was achieved by approximately 31%.

CDR1 SSHAT and CDR2 FNYEAQ come from the germline V gene (reference sequence). This CDR3 spans 15 amino acids. V gave up 1 base and J gave up 2 bases, with 11 bases separating them. Findings and limits, study-wide: TCR clones from tumors expanded in blood after radiotherapy plus ipilimumab. The best predictor of response was reported to be early blood T cell clone dynamics, with interferon-beta.

About this clone: What it recognizes is unknown.

Sequencing used immunoSEQ multiplex PCR; TCRdb keeps in-frame clones, though not all of them. The sample comprises 80,000 to 100,000 clones, around 74% of which are singletons, and approximately 2.8% rests with the top ten. Patients with chemo-refractory metastatic non-small-cell lung cancer received focal radiation plus CTLA-4 blockade with ipilimumab. Material: peripheral blood, obtained from a patient treated with radiotherapy plus ipilimumab. The chain employs TRBV7-7 and TRBJ2-5, with D possibly matching TRBD2 (5 bases). This clonotype was sampled from a human donor with non-small cell lung cancer who had a partial response to radiotherapy plus ipilimumab. Some clones in this sample may be carry-over from other donors' samples. The CDR3 here is CASSLGSGNQETQYF. The CDR3 DNA reads as TGTGCCAGCAGCTTAGGAAGCGGTAATCAAGAGACCCAGTACTTC.